The clone carrying this T cell receptor beta chain has just one count. The entry originates in a study of blood T cell repertoires in COVID-19. Study-level background: From T cells, B-cell-depleted T cells, or PBMCs came the material, which was cDNA or gDNA.

Libraries were prepared by immunoSEQ multiplex PCR; TCRdb keeps only in-frame clonotypes and omits some of them. In the table there are over 100,000 clones, roughly 80% of which are singletons. Germline CDR1 SGHTA, CDR2 FQGNSA. The ends lost 5 bases at V and 4 bases at J; junction bases unmatched: 7. This CDR3 is 15 amino acids long. This TCR was sampled from a human donor in a cohort sampled during active COVID-19. V and J are TRBV7-2 and TRBJ1-4, with 7 bases identical to TRBD1. The sample taken for sequencing was peripheral blood. CDR3 nucleotides: TGTGCCAGCAGCCCCCGACAGGGCCATAATGAAAAACTGTTTTTT. Protein: CASSPRQGHNEKLFF.